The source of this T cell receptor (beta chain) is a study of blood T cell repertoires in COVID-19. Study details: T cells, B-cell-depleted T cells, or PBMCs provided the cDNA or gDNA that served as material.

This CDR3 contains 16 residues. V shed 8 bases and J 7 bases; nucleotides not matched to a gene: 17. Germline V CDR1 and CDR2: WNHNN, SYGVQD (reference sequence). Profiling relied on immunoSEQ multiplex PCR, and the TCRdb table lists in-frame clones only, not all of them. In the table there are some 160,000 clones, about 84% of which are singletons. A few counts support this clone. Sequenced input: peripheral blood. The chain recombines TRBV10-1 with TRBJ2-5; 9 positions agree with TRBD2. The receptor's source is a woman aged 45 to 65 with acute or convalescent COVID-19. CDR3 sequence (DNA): TGCGCCAGCCGCCGTATTAGCGGGGGCCCGCACGGGACCCAGTACTTC. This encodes CASRRISGGPHGTQYF.